The clone carrying this T cell receptor (beta chain) appeared a single time. What it binds is not known. These data belong to a study of cytomegalovirus exposure and HLA in healthy donors. The study, taken as a whole, reports: The authors enumerated over 150 TCR beta chains as linked to cytomegalovirus.

The PCR contained 60 Vbeta and 13 Jbeta primers. Only in-frame clones appear in the TCRdb table, and some are missing; sequencing was by immunoSEQ multiplex PCR. The repertoire includes some 90,000 clones, 76% of them detected once, and less than 6% sits in the top ten. The receptor was derived from a man between 25 and 39 years old in good health and CMV-seropositive. The sequenced material came from PBMCs.

The CDR3 nucleotides are TGTGCCAGCCAGGACAGGGACTACTGGAATTCACCCCTCCACTTT. Protein sequence: CASQDRDYWNSPLHF. The chain has TRBV2 and TRBJ1-6; TRBD1 agrees at 8 bases. CDR3 length: 15 residues. Looked up from germline, CDR1 is SNHLY and CDR2 is FYNNEI. Trimming removed 8 bases from V and 7 bases from J; junction bases left unmatched: 10.